A single TCR beta chain is shown here with its context. Its antigen is not identified. This sample stems from a study of shared clonotypes between healthy human individuals. Study-level results: Clonotypes which were not shared had lower generation probabilities than clonotypes that all four donors shared.

TCRdb keeps only in-frame clones here, not all; method: immunoSEQ multiplex PCR. The sample carries approximately 2,000,000 clones, roughly 90% recorded once. This sequence originates from a young man in good health. Some clones in this sample may be carry-over from other donors' samples. Sequences were obtained from naive CD4+ T cells from PBMCs. Subset meaning: CD45RA+ positively selected.

CDR3 nucleotide sequence: TGTGCCAGCAGCTCCCCCCACGAGCAGTACTTC. It translates to CASSSPHEQYF. V gene TRBV28 combines with J gene TRBJ2-7; D remains ambiguous. Trimming pared 6 bases from V and 5 bases from J, leaving 8 bases between. Germline CDR1 MDHEN, CDR2 SYDVKM. The CDR3 runs 11 residues.